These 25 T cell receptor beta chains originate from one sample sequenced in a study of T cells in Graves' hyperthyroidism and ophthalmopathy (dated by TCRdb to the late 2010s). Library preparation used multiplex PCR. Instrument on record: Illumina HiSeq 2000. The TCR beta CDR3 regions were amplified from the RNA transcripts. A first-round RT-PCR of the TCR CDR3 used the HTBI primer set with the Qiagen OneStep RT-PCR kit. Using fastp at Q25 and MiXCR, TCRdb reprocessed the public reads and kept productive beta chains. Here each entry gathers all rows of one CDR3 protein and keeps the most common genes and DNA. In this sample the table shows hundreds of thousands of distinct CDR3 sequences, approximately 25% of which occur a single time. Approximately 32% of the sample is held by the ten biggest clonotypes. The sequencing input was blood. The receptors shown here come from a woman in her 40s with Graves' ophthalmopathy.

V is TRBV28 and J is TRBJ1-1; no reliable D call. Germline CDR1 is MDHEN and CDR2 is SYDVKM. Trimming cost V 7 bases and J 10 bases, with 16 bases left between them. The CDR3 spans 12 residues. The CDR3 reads CASNVNRRGAFF. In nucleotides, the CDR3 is TGTGCCAGCAACGTGAATCGGAGAGGAGCTTTCTTT.

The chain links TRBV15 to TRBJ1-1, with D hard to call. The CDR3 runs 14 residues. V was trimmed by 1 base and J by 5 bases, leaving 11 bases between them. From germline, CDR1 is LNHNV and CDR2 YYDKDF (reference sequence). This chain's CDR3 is CATSRVLGRTEAFF. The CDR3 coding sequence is TGTGCCACCAGCAGAGTATTAGGGCGAACTGAAGCTTTCTTT.

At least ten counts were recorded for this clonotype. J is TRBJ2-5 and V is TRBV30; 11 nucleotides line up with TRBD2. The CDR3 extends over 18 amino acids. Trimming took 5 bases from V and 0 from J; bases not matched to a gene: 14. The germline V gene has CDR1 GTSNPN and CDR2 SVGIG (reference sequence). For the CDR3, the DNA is TGTGCCTGGGGGACTAGCGGCAAAAACTGGTGGTACCAAGAGACCCAGTACTTC. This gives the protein CAWGTSGKNWWYQETQYF.

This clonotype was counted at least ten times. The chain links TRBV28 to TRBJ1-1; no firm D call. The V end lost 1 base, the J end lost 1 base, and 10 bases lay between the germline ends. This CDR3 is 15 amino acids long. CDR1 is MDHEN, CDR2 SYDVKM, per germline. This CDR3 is CASSLSSDGNTEAFF. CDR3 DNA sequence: TGTGCCAGCAGTTTATCCTCGGACGGGAACACTGAAGCTTTCTTT.

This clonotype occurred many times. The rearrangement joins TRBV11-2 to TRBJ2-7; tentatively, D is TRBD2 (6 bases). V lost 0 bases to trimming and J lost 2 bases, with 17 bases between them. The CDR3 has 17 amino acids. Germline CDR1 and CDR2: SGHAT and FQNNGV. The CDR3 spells CASSLEGRSDYPYEQYF. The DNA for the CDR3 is TGTGCCAGCAGCTTAGAGGGCCGATCGGACTACCCCTACGAGCAGTACTTC.

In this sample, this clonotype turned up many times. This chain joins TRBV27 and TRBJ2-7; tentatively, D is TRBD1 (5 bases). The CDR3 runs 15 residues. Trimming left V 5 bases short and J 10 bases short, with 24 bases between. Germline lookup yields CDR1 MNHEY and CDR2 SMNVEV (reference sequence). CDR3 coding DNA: TGTGCCAGCAGTCCATCAATATACGCCGGATGGGGCCAGTACTTC. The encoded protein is CASSPSIYAGWGQYF.

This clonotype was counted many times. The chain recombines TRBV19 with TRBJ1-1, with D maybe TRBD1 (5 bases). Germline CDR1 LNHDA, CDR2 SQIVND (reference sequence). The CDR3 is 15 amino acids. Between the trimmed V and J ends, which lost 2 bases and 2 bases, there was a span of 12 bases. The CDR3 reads CASSINKGPNTEAFF. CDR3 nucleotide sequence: TGTGCCAGTAGTATAAATAAGGGGCCCAACACTGAAGCTTTCTTT.

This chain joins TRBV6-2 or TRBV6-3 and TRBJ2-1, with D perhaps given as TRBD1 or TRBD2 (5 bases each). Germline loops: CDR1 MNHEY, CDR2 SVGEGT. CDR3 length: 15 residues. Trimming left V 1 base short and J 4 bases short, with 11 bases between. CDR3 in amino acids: CASSYFGTEYNEQFF. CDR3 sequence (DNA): TGTGCCAGCAGTTACTTCGGGACGGAATACAATGAGCAGTTCTTC.

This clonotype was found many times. The chain's CDR3 is CASSLRLAGGPKETQYF. In DNA form, the CDR3 reads TGTGCCAGCAGTTTGCGGCTAGCGGGAGGGCCTAAGGAGACCCAGTACTTC. The genes are TRBV28 and TRBJ2-5; 12 bases are a match to TRBD2. CDR1 is MDHEN, CDR2 SYDVKM, per germline. This CDR3 region has 17 residues. Trimming cost V 3 bases and J 5 bases; bases outside gene matches: 10.

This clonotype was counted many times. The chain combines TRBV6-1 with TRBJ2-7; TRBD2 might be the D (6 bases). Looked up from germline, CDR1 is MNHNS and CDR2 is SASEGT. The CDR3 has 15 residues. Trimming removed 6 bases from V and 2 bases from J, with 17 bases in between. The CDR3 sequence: CASSRFPTGAYEQYF. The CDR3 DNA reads TGTGCCAGCAGCCGATTTCCGACGGGGGCCTACGAGCAGTACTTC.

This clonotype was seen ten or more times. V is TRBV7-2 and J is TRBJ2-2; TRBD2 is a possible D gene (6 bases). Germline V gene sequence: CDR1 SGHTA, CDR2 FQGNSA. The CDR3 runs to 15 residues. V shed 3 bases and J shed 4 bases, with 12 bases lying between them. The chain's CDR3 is CASSFRDSTTGELFF. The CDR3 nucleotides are TGTGCCAGCAGCTTCCGGGACTCGACCACCGGGGAGCTGTTTTTT.

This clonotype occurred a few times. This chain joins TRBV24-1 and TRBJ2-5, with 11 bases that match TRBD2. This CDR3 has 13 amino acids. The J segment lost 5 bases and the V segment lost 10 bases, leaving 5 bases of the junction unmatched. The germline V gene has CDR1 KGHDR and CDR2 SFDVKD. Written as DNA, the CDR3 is TGTGCCACGGGGACTAGCGGAGGGGAGACCCAGTACTTC. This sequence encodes CATGTSGGETQYF.

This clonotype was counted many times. CDR3 region: CASSEARREGRGETQYF. In nucleotides, the CDR3 is TGTGCCAGCAGTGAAGCGCGACGGGAGGGCCGAGGGGAGACCCAGTACTTC. This rearrangement joins TRBV2 to TRBJ2-5; TRBD2 aligns across 8 bases. Losses at the gene ends were 0 bases for V and 5 bases for J; bases not matched to a gene: 11. Looked up from germline, CDR1 is SNHLY and CDR2 is FYNNEI. The CDR3 totals 17 residues.

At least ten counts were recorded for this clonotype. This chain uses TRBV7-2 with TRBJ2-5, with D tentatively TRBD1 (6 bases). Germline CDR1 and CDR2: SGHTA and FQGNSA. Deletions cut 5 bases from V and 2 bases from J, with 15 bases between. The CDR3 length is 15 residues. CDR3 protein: CASSHSQGWQETQYF. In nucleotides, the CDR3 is TGTGCCAGCAGCCACAGCCAGGGGTGGCAAGAGACCCAGTACTTC.

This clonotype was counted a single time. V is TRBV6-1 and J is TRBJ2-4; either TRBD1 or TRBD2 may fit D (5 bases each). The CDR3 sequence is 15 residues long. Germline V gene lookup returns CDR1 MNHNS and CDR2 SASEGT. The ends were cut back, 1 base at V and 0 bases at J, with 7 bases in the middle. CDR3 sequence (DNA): TGTGCCAGCAGTGAAGGGGGGTTAGCCAAAAACATTCAGTACTTC. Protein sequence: CASSEGGLAKNIQYF.

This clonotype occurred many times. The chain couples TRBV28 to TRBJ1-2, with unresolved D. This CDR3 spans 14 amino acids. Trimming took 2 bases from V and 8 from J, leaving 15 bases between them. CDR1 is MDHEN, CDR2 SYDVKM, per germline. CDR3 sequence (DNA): TGTGCCAGCAGTTTAGGGAGATGGCGGAGAGGCTACACCTTC. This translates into CASSLGRWRRGYTF.

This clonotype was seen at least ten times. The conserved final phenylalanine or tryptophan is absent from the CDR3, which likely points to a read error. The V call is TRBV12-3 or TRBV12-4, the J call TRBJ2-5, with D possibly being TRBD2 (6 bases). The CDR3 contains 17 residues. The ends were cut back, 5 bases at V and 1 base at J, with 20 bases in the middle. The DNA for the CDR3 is TGTGCCAGCAGTCAAACTAACTCAGCGGGTCCCCAAGAGACCCAGTACCTC. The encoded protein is CASSQTNSAGPQETQYL.

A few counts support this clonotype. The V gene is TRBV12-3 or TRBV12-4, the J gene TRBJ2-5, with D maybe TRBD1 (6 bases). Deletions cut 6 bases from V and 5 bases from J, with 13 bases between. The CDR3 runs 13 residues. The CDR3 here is CASSQGHAETQYF. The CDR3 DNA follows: TGTGCCAGCAGCCAGGGACACGCGGAGACCCAGTACTTC.

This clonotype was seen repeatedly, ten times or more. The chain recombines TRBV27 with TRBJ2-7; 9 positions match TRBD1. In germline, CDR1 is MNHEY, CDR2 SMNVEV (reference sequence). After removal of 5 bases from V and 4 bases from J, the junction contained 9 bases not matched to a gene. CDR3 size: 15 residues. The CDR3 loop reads CASSPIGTGIYEQYF. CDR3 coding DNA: TGTGCCAGCAGTCCGATCGGGACAGGGATATACGAGCAGTACTTC.

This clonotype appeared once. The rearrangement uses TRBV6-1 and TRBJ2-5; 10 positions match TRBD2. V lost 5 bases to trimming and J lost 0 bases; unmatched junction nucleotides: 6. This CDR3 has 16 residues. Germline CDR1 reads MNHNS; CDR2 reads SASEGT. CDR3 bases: TGTGCCAGCAGTCTCCGGACTAGCGGTGACCAAGAGACCCAGTACTTC. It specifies CASSLRTSGDQETQYF.

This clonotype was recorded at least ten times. CDR3 nucleotides: TGTGCCAGCAACCGGGACAGAGGATTCTACGAGCAGTACTTC. This sequence encodes CASNRDRGFYEQYF. The rearrangement uses TRBV2 and TRBJ2-7; TRBD1 aligns across 7 bases. Germline-derived CDR1 and CDR2 are SNHLY and FYNNEI. Trimming at V came to 7 bases and at J to 3 bases, leaving 9 bases not matched to a gene. The CDR3 extends over 14 amino acids.

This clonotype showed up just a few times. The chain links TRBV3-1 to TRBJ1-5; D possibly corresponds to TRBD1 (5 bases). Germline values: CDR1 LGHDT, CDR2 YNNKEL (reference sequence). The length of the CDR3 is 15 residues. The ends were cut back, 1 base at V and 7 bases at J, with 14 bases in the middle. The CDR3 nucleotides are TGTGCCAGCAGCCAAGGGTGGGGGGTATTACAGCCCCAGCATTTT. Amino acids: CASSQGWGVLQPQHF.

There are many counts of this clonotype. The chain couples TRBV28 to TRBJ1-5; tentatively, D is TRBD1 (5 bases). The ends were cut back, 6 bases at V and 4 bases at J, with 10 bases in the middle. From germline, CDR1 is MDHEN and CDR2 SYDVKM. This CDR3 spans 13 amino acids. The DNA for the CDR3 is TGTGCCAGCAGACCCCCAGGGAATCAGCCCCAGCATTTT. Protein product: CASRPPGNQPQHF.

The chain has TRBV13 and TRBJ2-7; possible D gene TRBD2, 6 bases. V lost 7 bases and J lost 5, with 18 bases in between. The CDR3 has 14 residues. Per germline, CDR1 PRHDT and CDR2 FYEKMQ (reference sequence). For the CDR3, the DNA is TGTGCCAGCACGACGGGACTGGGTAGAAACGAGCAGTACTTC. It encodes CASTTGLGRNEQYF.

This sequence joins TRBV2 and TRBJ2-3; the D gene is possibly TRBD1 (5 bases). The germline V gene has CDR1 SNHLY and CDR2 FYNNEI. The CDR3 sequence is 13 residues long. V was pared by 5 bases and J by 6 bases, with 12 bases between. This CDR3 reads CASSTRQPDTQYF. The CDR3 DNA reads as TGTGCCAGCAGTACCAGACAGCCGGATACGCAGTATTTT.